What follows are 18 T cell receptor beta chains derived from one specimen sequenced in a study of blood T cell repertoires in COVID-19. Method: immunoSEQ multiplex PCR; TCRdb's copy keeps in-frame clones and lacks some. This sample yields approximately 60,000 clones, of which roughly 80% are seen a single time; more than 13% belongs to the top ten. The specimen sequenced was peripheral blood. These receptors all stem from a man aged 55-75 years with COVID-19, enrolled during active disease.

The chain recombines TRBV6-1 with TRBJ2-7; tentatively, D is TRBD2 (6 bases). This CDR3 has 13 amino acids. V was clipped by 0 bases and J by 7 bases, with 10 bases between them. CDR1 is MNHNS, CDR2 SASEGT, per germline. The CDR3 DNA reads TGTGCCAGCAGTGAAGCGGCCGGGGGAGAGCAGTACTTC. Translated, it gives CASSEAAGGEQYF.

The chain has TRBV5-1 and TRBJ1-1; tentatively, D is TRBD1 (5 bases). V was pared by 6 bases and J by 4 bases, with 16 bases between. This CDR3 contains 14 residues. Germline V gene sequence: CDR1 SGHRS, CDR2 YFSETQ. The CDR3 DNA reads as TGCGCCAGCAAGGTTCAGGGATCTGCCACTGAAGCTTTCTTT. Translation: CASKVQGSATEAFF.

The gene calls are TRBV7-6 and TRBJ2-1; TRBD2 is a possible D gene (6 bases). CDR3 size: 17 residues. V was shortened by 5 bases and J by 0 bases, with 17 bases between the two germline ends. Germline CDR1 is SGHVS and CDR2 is FNYEAQ. CDR3 sequence reads: CASSPGLAQSSYNEQFF. In DNA, the CDR3 is TGTGCCAGCAGCCCGGGCCTAGCGCAGAGCTCCTACAATGAGCAGTTCTTC.

The chain carries TRBV15 and TRBJ2-7; TRBD1 might be the D (7 bases). The CDR3 has 14 residues. The germline V gene encodes CDR1 LNHNV and CDR2 YYDKDF (reference sequence). Trimming shortened V by 0 bases and J by 6 bases, and 12 bases separated the two germline ends. The CDR3 sequence: CATSRDRGASEQYF. CDR3 bases: TGTGCCACCAGCAGAGACAGGGGGGCCTCCGAGCAGTACTTC.

The V gene is TRBV7-9, the J gene TRBJ2-3; 7 nucleotides match TRBD2. The CDR3 covers 16 residues. With 0 bases clipped from V and 0 bases from J, the junction kept 3 bases outside the gene matches. Germline V lookup: CDR1 SEHNR, CDR2 FQNEAQ (reference sequence). CDR3 in amino acids: CASSLASGGSTDTQYF. CDR3 DNA sequence: TGTGCCAGCAGCTTAGCTTCGGGAGGCAGCACAGATACGCAGTATTTT.

The gene calls are TRBV11-2 and TRBJ2-2, with 8 bases fitting TRBD2. V trimming: 5 bases; J trimming: 5 bases; junction bases outside the gene matches: 10. The CDR3 totals 16 residues. The germline gives CDR1 SGHAT, CDR2 FQNNGV. The CDR3 DNA follows: TGTGCCAGCAGCCGCGTACGGGGGGGCGATACCGGGGAGCTGTTTTTT. Translated: CASSRVRGGDTGELFF.

The rearrangement joins TRBV24-1 to TRBJ2-3, with D maybe TRBD1 (5 bases). V was shortened by 2 bases and J by 0 bases, with 11 bases between the two germline ends. In germline, CDR1 is KGHDR, CDR2 SFDVKD. The CDR3 loop spans 16 amino acids. CDR3 nucleotide sequence: TGTGCCACCAGTGATTGGGGCAGCACTAGCACAGATACGCAGTATTTT. This encodes CATSDWGSTSTDTQYF.

The rearrangement links TRBV5-1 to TRBJ2-3; D may be TRBD2 (6 bases). V was cut by 7 bases and J by 2 bases, with 17 bases left in between. Germline assignment: CDR1 SGHRS and CDR2 YFSETQ. The CDR3 runs to 15 residues. CDR3 DNA: TGCGCCAGCCCACGACGGGGGAGTCTCACAGATACGCAGTATTTT. It specifies CASPRRGSLTDTQYF.

V gene TRBV3-1 (or the pseudogene TRBV3-2) combines with J gene TRBJ1-6; the D is unclear. The CDR3 is 14 residues long. Germline assignment: CDR1 LGHDT and CDR2 YNNKEL (reference sequence). V lost 3 bases, J lost 9 bases, and 12 bases lay in between. Here the CDR3 reads CASSQADIGSPLHF. The CDR3 coding sequence is TGTGCCAGCAGCCAGGCAGACATAGGTTCACCCCTCCACTTT.

The chain carries TRBV9 and TRBJ2-2; 8 bases are a match to TRBD1. This CDR3 is built from 15 residues. V lost 0 bases to trimming and J lost 4 bases; unmatched junction nucleotides: 2. Germline CDR1 and CDR2: SGDLS and YYNGEE. CDR3 sequence: CASSVAGTGTGELFF. The CDR3 DNA reads as TGTGCCAGCAGCGTAGCGGGGACAGGCACCGGGGAGCTGTTTTTT.

The CDR3 nucleotides are TGCAGCGTGACGCTCAGGGGATACGAGCAGTACTTC. It codes for CSVTLRGYEQYF. The chain is built from TRBV29-1 and TRBJ2-7; the D gene is possibly TRBD1 (6 bases). Germline V gene lookup returns CDR1 SQVTM and CDR2 ANQGSEA. The length of the CDR3 is 12 residues. Trimming left V 6 bases short and J 4 bases short, with 13 bases between.

This chain uses TRBV5-1 with TRBJ2-6; the D is unclear. V was shortened by 4 bases and J by 0 bases, with 11 bases between the two germline ends. This CDR3 is 16 amino acids long. CDR1 and CDR2 (germline): SGHRS, YFSETQ. The DNA for the CDR3 is TGCGCCAGCAGCACTGGTCTCCTCTCTGGGGCCAACGTCCTGACTTTC. This codes for CASSTGLLSGANVLTF.

The gene calls are TRBV7-9 and TRBJ2-3; TRBD1 matches at 10 bases. This CDR3 contains 15 residues. The V gene end was trimmed by 2 bases and the J gene end by 4 bases; junction bases not matched to a gene: 3. Germline-derived CDR1 and CDR2 are SEHNR and FQNEAQ (reference sequence). Here the CDR3 DNA reads TGTGCCAGCAGCTTACTGGACAGGGGGGCAGATACGCAGTATTTT. This encodes CASSLLDRGADTQYF.

This clone was observed a few times. The chain links TRBV9 to TRBJ2-3, with D tentatively TRBD2 (5 bases). Germline assignment: CDR1 SGDLS and CDR2 YYNGEE. The V end lost 0 bases, the J end lost 1 base, and 9 bases lay between the germline ends. The CDR3 is made up of 15 amino acids. CDR3 bases: TGTGCCAGCAGCGTAGTCGGGGTAGGCACAGATACGCAGTATTTT. Its translation is CASSVVGVGTDTQYF.

The J gene is TRBJ2-7, the V gene TRBV4-1, with D uncertain. CDR3 size: 15 residues. V lost 0 bases to trimming and J lost 2 bases, with 11 bases between them. Germline V gene sequence: CDR1 MGHRA, CDR2 YSYEKL. The CDR3, as DNA: TGCGCCAGCAGCCAAGAGATAGACACAGCCTACGAGCAGTACTTC. Translation gives CASSQEIDTAYEQYF.

This clone was seen a few times. The chain employs TRBV5-5 and TRBJ2-5; weak D call: TRBD2 (6 bases). The ends were cut back, 4 bases at V and 1 base at J, with 8 bases in the middle. The CDR3 contains 13 residues. The germline V gene encodes CDR1 SGHKS and CDR2 YYEKEE (reference sequence). CDR3 residues: CASSLGGQETQYF. CDR3 in DNA: TGTGCCAGCAGCCTCGGGGGCCAAGAGACCCAGTACTTC.

V and J are TRBV6-5 and TRBJ1-2, with a possible D match to TRBD1 (6 bases). Germline V gives CDR1 MNHEY, CDR2 SVGAGI. Trimming stripped 4 bases from V and 8 bases from J, with 14 bases between. The CDR3 extends over 13 amino acids. This CDR3 reads CASSFQGLDGYTF. The CDR3 DNA follows: TGTGCCAGCAGTTTTCAGGGGTTGGACGGCTACACCTTC.

The chain combines TRBV2 with TRBJ2-3; D perhaps matches TRBD2 (5 bases). Trimming cost V 2 bases and J 7 bases, with 13 bases left between them. Germline V gives CDR1 SNHLY, CDR2 FYNNEI. CDR3 length equals 14 residues. In DNA, the CDR3 is TGTGCCAGCAGTGAATGGCCCCCCGGGAATACGCAGTATTTT. This gives the protein CASSEWPPGNTQYF.